This T cell receptor (beta chain) emerged from a study of blood T cell repertoires in COVID-19. Study details: T cells, B-cell-depleted T cells, or PBMCs provided the cDNA or gDNA that served as material.

In the original processing: Quantification of nucleated cells was approximated via reference gene primer amplification. The data were produced by immunoSEQ multiplex PCR, yet TCRdb's version contains in-frame clones alone and is incomplete. The DNA gave D and trimming, while V, J and clone size come from that table. The sample shows 150,000 to 200,000 clones, 65% to 90% of them seen only once. The CDR3 runs 17 residues. The V segment lost 2 bases and the J segment 0 bases; nucleotides outside the gene matches: 9. CDR1 is MNHEY, CDR2 SVGEGT, per germline. The clonotype comes from a man aged 50-59 years with active or convalescent COVID-19. The V and J genes are TRBV6-2 or TRBV6-3 and TRBJ1-1, with 7 bases identical to TRBD1. Sequencing was carried out using peripheral blood. This CDR3 is CASSYRTGTAMNTEAFF. CDR3 sequence (DNA): TGTGCCAGCAGTTACCGAACCGGGACAGCCATGAACACTGAAGCTTTCTTT.